These T cell receptor beta chains were read from a single sample in a study of STAT5B mutations in CD4+ large granular lymphocyte leukemia. This table comes from immunoSEQ multiplex PCR, and its TCRdb copy is limited to in-frame clones, with some not included. The sample consists of around 50,000 clones, around 81% of them appearing once. The sequenced sample consisted of CD4+ T cells from blood buffy coats. These receptors all stem from a human donor in good health. CDR3s include the opening cysteine and the closing phenylalanine or tryptophan. The order of the fields is D gene, J gene, clone size, V gene, CDR3 DNA, CDR3 protein. D genes are given only for firm matches. Clone size is given for some rows only: seen once, a few or many times, or a class if the clone is expanded.

>NA|TRBJ2-1|NA|TRBV11-1
TGTGCCAGCAGCCCCGAGGTGGGTGAGCAGTTCTTC
CASSPEVGEQFF
>NA|TRBJ1-2|few|TRBV2
TGTGCCAGCAGTGGCGGGAACTCTAACTATGGCTACACCTTC
CASSGGNSNYGYTF
>NA|TRBJ1-2|few|TRBV28
TGTGCCAGCTCCCAGGGAGGCAGGACTAACTATGGCTACACCTTC
CASSQGGRTNYGYTF
>NA|TRBJ2-2|NA|TRBV2
TGTGCCAGCAGCGGGCAGGGTTCGAACACCGGGGAGCTGTTTTTT
CASSGQGSNTGELFF
>NA|TRBJ1-4|NA|TRBV5-1
TGCGCCAGCAGCTTGGTACGTGCAGTTAATGAAAAACTGTTTTTT
CASSLVRAVNEKLFF
>NA|TRBJ1-1|NA|TRBV6-1
TGTGCCAGCACCCCTGCAGACAGAGCGAACACTGAAGCTTTCTTT
CASTPADRANTEAFF
>NA|TRBJ1-6|few|TRBV6-5
TGTGCCAGCAGGGGAACAGGGAACAATTCACCCCTCCACTTT
CASRGTGNNSPLHF
>NA|TRBJ1-2|NA|TRBV30
TGTGCCTGGAGTGTACAAGCTAACTATGGCTACACCTTC
CAWSVQANYGYTF
>TRBD1|TRBJ2-7|NA|TRBV5-4
TGTGCCAGCAGACAAAGACAGGGGGCCGCCTACGAGCAGTACTTC
CASRQRQGAAYEQYF
>NA|TRBJ1-1|NA|TRBV20-1
TGCAGTGCTCAGGGGAACACTGAAGCTTTCTTT
CSAQGNTEAFF
>NA|TRBJ2-1|NA|TRBV10-1
TGCGCCAGCAGTGACAGGAAGAGCCTCAATGAGCAGTTCTTC
CASSDRKSLNEQFF
>TRBD1|TRBJ2-1|NA|TRBV2
TGTGCCAGCAGTACCCGACAGGGGGCTAAGGAGCAGTTCTTC
CASSTRQGAKEQFF
>NA|TRBJ1-4|once|TRBV5-1
TGCGCCAGCAGCCCATATCAGGCTGCAACTAATGAAAAACTGTTTTTT
CASSPYQAATNEKLFF
>NA|TRBJ1-5|NA|TRBV5-6
TGTGCCAGCAGCTTGGGGCGACAGAATCAGCCCCAGCATTTT
CASSLGRQNQPQHF
>NA|TRBJ2-3|NA|TRBV6-5
TGTGCCAGCAGTTACGCCATGGGGATCAGCACAGATACGCAGTATTTT
CASSYAMGISTDTQYF
>NA|TRBJ1-1|NA|TRBV6-5
TGTGCCAGCAGTTCCATGGGGGCGAGGTCTGAAGCTTTCTTT
CASSSMGARSEAFF
>TRBD1|TRBJ2-5|NA|TRBV6-5
TGTGCCAGCAGTCGAGGACAGGGGACCCAAGAGACCCAGTACTTC
CASSRGQGTQETQYF
>NA|TRBJ1-6|once|TRBV7-6
TGTGCCAGCAGCTTTAGGACAGCTGATTCACCCCTCCACTTT
CASSFRTADSPLHF
>NA|TRBJ1-5|few|TRBV11-2
TGTGCCAGCAGCTTAGAGGGCAGGGGTAGTCAGCCCCAGCATTTT
CASSLEGRGSQPQHF
>NA|TRBJ2-5|NA|TRBV7-3
TGTGCCAGCAGCCCTCGACGTGGAGAGACCCAGTACTTC
CASSPRRGETQYF
>NA|TRBJ1-5|NA|TRBV18
TGTGCCAGCTCACCCTCAGGGAAACAGCCCCAGCATTTT
CASSPSGKQPQHF
>NA|TRBJ1-1|NA|TRBV15
TGTGCCACCAGCCTGGACAGACAAACTGAAGCTTTCTTT
CATSLDRQTEAFF
>TRBD2|TRBJ2-3|once|TRBV14
TGTGCCAGCAGCCAAGATCTAGGACTAGCTCACACAGATACGCAGTATTTT
CASSQDLGLAHTDTQYF
>NA|TRBJ1-4|NA|TRBV11-3
TGTGCCAGCAGCTCCGGGAATAATGAAAAACTGTTTTTT
CASSSGNNEKLFF
>NA|TRBJ2-7|NA|TRBV6-6
TGTGCCAGCAGTCCGGGACGGGAGTACGAGCAGTACTTC
CASSPGREYEQYF
>NA|TRBJ1-2|NA|TRBV5-4
TGTGCCAGCAGCTTGCCCCAGGGGTATGGCTACACCTTC
CASSLPQGYGYTF
>TRBD2|TRBJ2-7|NA|TRBV6-5
TGTGCCAGCAGTTACTCGATTAGCGGGGGAAACTACGAGCAGTACTTC
CASSYSISGGNYEQYF
>NA|TRBJ2-2|NA|TRBV14
TGTGCCAGCAGCGCTCAAAATTGGGGCCTGTCCGGGGAGCTGTTTTTT
CASSAQNWGLSGELFF
>NA|TRBJ2-1|NA|TRBV6-1
TGTGCCAGCCGGGAGCCGAGCTCCTACAATGAGCAGTTCTTC
CASREPSSYNEQFF
>NA|TRBJ2-5|NA|TRBV5-1
TGCGCCAGCAGCTTGGTGTCACCCCAAGAGACCCAGTACTTC
CASSLVSPQETQYF
>NA|TRBJ2-7|once|TRBV9
TGTGCCAGCAGCGTAGATAGTGGACTCCTTTCCGAGCAGTACTTC
CASSVDSGLLSEQYF
>TRBD1|TRBJ2-2|NA|TRBV25-1
TGTGCCAGCAGTGAATTTGGGACAGAGAACACCGGGGAGCTGTTTTTT
CASSEFGTENTGELFF
>NA|TRBJ2-3|NA|TRBV14
TGTGCCAGCAGCCAAGATCGGATCCTTAGCGTGAGAGGCGATACGCAGTATTTT
CASSQDRILSVRGDTQYF
>NA|TRBJ2-7|NA|TRBV9
TGTGCCAGCAGCGTAGGAGGGGTCGGCGGCTACGAGCAGTACTTC
CASSVGGVGGYEQYF
>NA|TRBJ2-1|NA|TRBV7-9
TGTGCCATCACTAAATGGGGGGCGGCGGAGGATGAGCAGTTCTTC
CAITKWGAAEDEQFF
>NA|TRBJ1-4|few|TRBV2
TGTGCCAGCAGCCCGAGGGCAGCTGAAAAACTGTTTTTT
CASSPRAAEKLFF
>TRBD2|TRBJ2-7|once|TRBV7-6
TGTGCCAGCAGCCGAGGACTAGCGGGACATGAGCAGTACTTC
CASSRGLAGHEQYF
>NA|TRBJ1-5|NA|TRBV5-1
TGCGCCAGCAGCTTGGGGGACATGGATCAGCCCCAGCATTTT
CASSLGDMDQPQHF
>NA|TRBJ2-5|NA|TRBV19
TGTGCCAGTAGCGAAAATCCAGAGACCCAGTACTTC
CASSENPETQYF
>TRBD2|TRBJ2-1|NA|TRBV7-3
TGTGCCAGCAGCCTTAGCGGGACGTACAATGAGCAGTTCTTC
CASSLSGTYNEQFF
>NA|TRBJ2-3|NA|TRBV30
TGTGCCTGGAGGGGAACGGGCACAGATACGCAGTATTTT
CAWRGTGTDTQYF
>NA|TRBJ2-7|NA|TRBV19
TGTGCCAGTAGTACTCCCCAACCTCGGGACGAGCAGTACTTC
CASSTPQPRDEQYF
>NA|TRBJ2-1|NA|TRBV7-3
TGTGCCAGCAGCTTATTGGCGAACAATGAGCAGTTCTTC
CASSLLANNEQFF
>NA|TRBJ2-7|NA|TRBV14
TGTGCCAGCAGCCCCGCGACCTCCTACGAGCAGTACTTC
CASSPATSYEQYF
>NA|TRBJ1-1|NA|TRBV6-1
TGTGCCAGCAGTGAAGGGCAATTTGGGGACACTGAAGCTTTCTTT
CASSEGQFGDTEAFF
>NA|TRBJ2-5|once|TRBV5-6
TGTGCCAGCAGCTTGGGTACACGTCAGGTCCAAGAGACCCAGTACTTC
CASSLGTRQVQETQYF
>TRBD1|TRBJ1-1|once|TRBV10-3
TGTGCCATCAGGGACAGGAATACGAACACTGAAGCTTTCTTT
CAIRDRNTNTEAFF
>NA|TRBJ1-4|NA|TRBV11-2
TGTGCCAGCAGCTTAAACGCAGGGGAAAAACTGTTTTTT
CASSLNAGEKLFF
>NA|TRBJ2-5|NA|TRBV7-2
TGTGCCAGCAGCCGAGGCCCGGAGACCCAGTACTTC
CASSRGPETQYF
>NA|TRBJ1-2|NA|TRBV29-1
TGCAGCGTTACCCGGGGGGCAGGATATGGCTACACCTTC
CSVTRGAGYGYTF
>TRBD2|TRBJ2-7|NA|TRBV4-1
TGCGCCAGCTCCCGACTAGCCGGCGAGCAGTACTTC
CASSRLAGEQYF
>NA|TRBJ2-3|NA|TRBV6-5
TGTGCCAGCAGTCTGGAGGGGCGGGCCGTTAATACGCAGTATTTT
CASSLEGRAVNTQYF
>NA|TRBJ1-2|NA|TRBV30
TGTGCCCTACTTTTTCCTAACTATGGCTACACCTTC
CALLFPNYGYTF
>NA|TRBJ1-3|NA|TRBV11-2
TGTGCCAGCAGCTTAGTCGTCAGGGGCCCTGGAAACACCATATATTTT
CASSLVVRGPGNTIYF
>NA|TRBJ1-1|NA|TRBV6-1
TGTGCCAGCAGTGTCCCAGGGCTGAACACTGAAGCTTTCTTT
CASSVPGLNTEAFF
>NA|TRBJ1-2|few|TRBV2
TGTGCCAGCAGTGACAGGGTGGGCTTCTATGGCTACACCTTC
CASSDRVGFYGYTF
>NA|TRBJ2-7|NA|TRBV7-9
TGTGCCTCCAGCCATACAGGGTCCTCCTACGAGCAGTACTTC
CASSHTGSSYEQYF
>NA|TRBJ2-1|NA|TRBV11-2
TGTGCCAGCAGCTCCGCATTGGGCTCCTACAATGAGCAGTTCTTC
CASSSALGSYNEQFF
>NA|TRBJ2-2|NA|TRBV18
TGTGCCAGCTCATTAACGGGGAACACCGGGGAGCTGTTTTTT
CASSLTGNTGELFF
>TRBD2|TRBJ2-3|NA|TRBV5-4
TGTGCCAGCAGCTCCCCTTTTGGGTTAGCGGGAGCGTTGGATACGCAGTATTTT
CASSSPFGLAGALDTQYF